A selection of T cell receptor beta chains follows, all from one sample in a study of CD8 T cells in ankylosing spondylitis. One entry per CDR3 protein, called by TCRdb with MiXCR from the 5' RACE reads. The data contain about 36,000 distinct CDR3 sequences, 13% of them singletons. Sequencing used synovial fluid, either unsorted or a sorted T cell fraction (not recorded which). These receptors all come from a male donor with ankylosing spondylitis. The CDR3 runs from the conserved cysteine through the conserved F or W. The D gene is left open where the match is weak. Expanded clones are given a class, and other clones once, few, many or no size at all.

size: few; length: 14; V: TRBV7-2; J: TRBJ1-2; D: NA; DNA: TGTGCCAGCAGCCCAGGAGCGGGTCCCTATGGCTACACCTTC; CDR3: CASSPGAGPYGYTF
size: few; length: 12; V: TRBV19; J: TRBJ2-3; D: NA; DNA: TGTGCCAGTAGTAACAGAGCAGATACGCAGTATTTT; CDR3: CASSNRADTQYF
size: NA; length: 13; V: TRBV5-4; J: TRBJ2-5; D: NA; DNA: TGTGCCAGCAGCTCGGGGTCCCAAGAGACCCAGTACTTC; CDR3: CASSSGSQETQYF
size: many; length: 13; V: TRBV10-2; J: TRBJ1-1; D: NA; DNA: TGCGCCAGCAGCTTTAGTGGGAACACTGAAGCTTTCTTT; CDR3: CASSFSGNTEAFF
size: NA; length: 14; V: TRBV7-6; J: TRBJ2-7; D: TRBD1; DNA: TGTGCCAGCAGCCTACCGGGACAGTCCTACGAGCAGTACTTC; CDR3: CASSLPGQSYEQYF
size: many; length: 15; V: TRBV6-1; J: TRBJ2-7; D: NA; DNA: TGTGCCAGCAGTGAAAAGGACGGAGACTCCTACGAGCAGTACTTC; CDR3: CASSEKDGDSYEQYF
size: NA; length: 12; V: TRBV11-2; J: TRBJ1-1; D: NA; DNA: TGTGCCAGCAGCACCGACAGTATTGAAGCTTTCTTT; CDR3: CASSTDSIEAFF
size: few; length: 15; V: TRBV6-4; J: TRBJ2-7; D: NA; DNA: TGTGCCAGCAGTGCACAGGGAGGATCCTCCGACGAGCAGTACTTC; CDR3: CASSAQGGSSDEQYF
size: many; length: 14; V: TRBV12-3/TRBV12-4; J: TRBJ1-2; D: NA; DNA: TGTGCCAGCAGTGCATTTAATTATTTTGATGGCTACACCTTC; CDR3: CASSAFNYFDGYTF
size: few; length: 17; V: TRBV4-2; J: TRBJ1-2; D: NA; DNA: TGTGCCAGCAGCCAAGATAGGGCAGATCAGGACGACTATGGCTACACCTTC; CDR3: CASSQDRADQDDYGYTF
size: few; length: 15; V: TRBV20-1; J: TRBJ2-1; D: TRBD1; DNA: TGCAGTGCTCATAACCGGGACAGGGTTGGGGATGAGCAGTTCTTC; CDR3: CSAHNRDRVGDEQFF
size: many; length: 17; V: TRBV29-1; J: TRBJ2-1; D: NA; DNA: TGCAGCGTTCCGACACAGGAGGGGAGCGGGTCCTACAATGAGCAGTTCTTC; CDR3: CSVPTQEGSGSYNEQFF
size: few; length: 13; V: TRBV20-1; J: TRBJ2-7; D: NA; DNA: TGCAGTGCTAGAGATCGAGGGTATCGCGAGCAGTACTTC; CDR3: CSARDRGYREQYF
size: NA; length: 12; V: TRBV29-1; J: TRBJ2-7; D: NA; DNA: TGCAGCGTTGGGGGGAGCTGGTACGAGCAGTACTTC; CDR3: CSVGGSWYEQYF
size: few; length: 17; V: TRBV28; J: TRBJ2-1; D: TRBD2; DNA: TGTGCCAGCAGTTTATCCCTAGCGGGGAGCTCCTACAATGAGCAGTTCTTC; CDR3: CASSLSLAGSSYNEQFF
size: NA; length: 13; V: TRBV20-1; J: TRBJ1-2; D: TRBD1; DNA: TGCAGTGCACGGACAGGCCGGAGGTATGGCTACACCTTC; CDR3: CSARTGRRYGYTF
size: NA; length: 18; V: TRBV19; J: TRBJ2-2; D: TRBD1; DNA: TGTGCCAGTAGCCGGGACAGGGGTGTCGGGGCGAACACCGGGGAGCTGTTTTTT; CDR3: CASSRDRGVGANTGELFF
size: many; length: 15; V: TRBV7-9; J: TRBJ2-1; D: TRBD1; DNA: TGTGCCAGCAGCCGAACAGGGGCTCGATACAATGAGCAGTTCTTC; CDR3: CASSRTGARYNEQFF
size: NA; length: 13; V: TRBV6-6; J: TRBJ2-7; D: NA; DNA: TGTGCCAGCAGTTACCGGGACCTCCACGAGCAGTACTTC; CDR3: CASSYRDLHEQYF
size: many; length: 10; V: TRBV5-6; J: TRBJ2-1; D: NA; DNA: TGTGCCAGCGGGGGGCATGAGCAGTTCTTC; CDR3: CASGGHEQFF
size: many; length: 16; V: TRBV4-2; J: TRBJ2-7; D: TRBD2; DNA: TGTGCCAGCACCCAAGATATCGGCGGGGGGGCTGAAGAGCAGTACTTC; CDR3: CASTQDIGGGAEEQYF
size: few; length: 12; V: TRBV7-9; J: TRBJ2-5; D: NA; DNA: TGTGCCAGCAGCTCAGGGGACGAGACCCAGTACTTC; CDR3: CASSSGDETQYF
size: few; length: 14; V: TRBV7-2; J: TRBJ2-7; D: NA; DNA: TGTGCCAGCAGCTTCCACGGGGCCACCTACGAGCAGTACTTC; CDR3: CASSFHGATYEQYF